These T cell receptor beta chains were read from a single sample in a study of T cell responses to AZD1222 COVID-19 vaccine. The table came from immunoSEQ multiplex PCR; TCRdb's copy has only in-frame clones and leaves some out. Of about 84,000 clones listed, 75% to 90% are singletons. The source material was peripheral blood, sampled 28 days after the second AZD1222 dose. All receptors come from an adult who received the AZD1222 COVID-19 vaccine. The CDR3 runs from the conserved cysteine through the conserved F or W. The order of the fields is J gene, CDR3 length, V gene, clone size, D gene, CDR3 protein, CDR3 DNA. The D gene is left open where the match is weak. Clone size is not always given. Where it is, it says once, few, many or a class for expanded clones.

TRBJ2-3,15,TRBV4-2,few,-,CASSPWAGSTDTQYF,TGTGCCAGCAGCCCCTGGGCAGGGAGCACAGATACGCAGTATTTT
TRBJ2-1,12,TRBV4-1,-,-,CASSQVNNEQFF,TGCGCCAGCAGCCAAGTAAACAATGAGCAGTTCTTC
TRBJ1-1,14,TRBV5-1,-,-,CASSLGTGNTEAFF,TGCGCCAGCAGCTTAGGGACGGGGAACACTGAAGCTTTCTTT
TRBJ1-2,12,TRBV6-1,-,-,CASSEVSYGYTF,TGTGCCAGCAGTGAAGTCAGCTATGGCTACACCTTC
TRBJ1-2,15,TRBV27,-,-,CASSLGGNFNYGYTF,TGTGCCAGCAGTTTGGGCGGGAACTTTAACTATGGCTACACCTTC
TRBJ2-3,19,TRBV5-6,-,-,CASSVTRTRAVPTYDTQYF,TGTGCCAGCAGCGTGACCCGGACAAGGGCAGTACCTACGTACGATACGCAGTATTTT
TRBJ2-1,17,TRBV7-6,-,TRBD2,CASSLGTPGGPYNEQFF,TGTGCCAGCAGCTTAGGGACCCCGGGGGGGCCTTACAATGAGCAGTTCTTC
TRBJ2-1,17,TRBV28,-,-,CASSFLSGIGDANEQFF,TGTGCCAGCAGTTTTCTGTCAGGGATCGGGGATGCGAATGAGCAGTTCTTC
TRBJ1-1,17,TRBV18,-,TRBD1,CASSPRRQGGTNTEAFF,TGTGCCAGCTCACCACGACGGCAGGGGGGAACGAACACTGAAGCTTTCTTT
TRBJ2-4,17,TRBV4-1,-,TRBD2,CASSQDGSGGALNIQYF,TGCGCCAGCAGCCAAGATGGCAGCGGGGGGGCTTTAAACATTCAGTACTTC
TRBJ1-2,14,TRBV27,-,-,CASSFRATVDGYTF,TGTGCCAGCAGTTTTCGAGCGACAGTGGATGGCTACACCTTC
TRBJ2-3,12,TRBV30,-,-,CAWSSRADTQYF,TGTGCCTGGAGTAGCCGAGCAGATACGCAGTATTTT
TRBJ2-1,16,TRBV5-1,few,-,CASSSLGAEGHEEQFF,TGCGCCAGCAGCTCCCTGGGGGCCGAGGGGCATGAAGAGCAGTTCTTC
TRBJ2-3,13,TRBV7-3,once,-,CASSTGSGDTQYF,TGTGCCAGCAGCACAGGGTCGGGGGATACGCAGTATTTT
TRBJ2-5,14,TRBV27,-,TRBD1,CASSFPRQGETQYF,TGTGCCAGCAGTTTCCCCCGACAGGGAGAGACCCAGTACTTC
TRBJ2-1,13,TRBV5-5,-,-,CASSSDRGDEQFF,TGTGCCAGCAGCTCGGACCGTGGCGATGAGCAGTTCTTC
TRBJ2-2,19,TRBV7-9,-,-,CASSLGPHNRSTRTGELFF,TGTGCCAGCAGCTTGGGCCCTCATAACCGGTCCACCCGAACCGGGGAGCTGTTTTTT
TRBJ2-7,13,TRBV4-2,-,-,CASSQSMAYEQYF,TGTGCCAGCAGCCAGTCCATGGCCTACGAGCAGTACTTC
TRBJ2-3,15,TRBV5-4,-,TRBD1,CASSIDRGYTDTQYF,TGTGCCAGCAGCATCGACAGGGGGTACACAGATACGCAGTATTTT
TRBJ1-1,15,TRBV30,-,TRBD1,CAWSRETGLLTEAFF,TGTGCCTGGAGTAGGGAGACAGGGCTCTTGACTGAAGCTTTCTTT
TRBJ1-2,19,TRBV2,-,-,CASSEKGLSAAPPNYGYTF,TGTGCCAGCAGTGAAAAGGGATTAAGCGCCGCACCCCCTAACTATGGCTACACCTTC
TRBJ2-7,13,TRBV7-9,-,TRBD1,CASSPQGAYEQYF,TGTGCCAGCAGCCCGCAGGGGGCCTACGAGCAGTACTTC
TRBJ2-6,16,TRBV4-1,-,-,CASSQDRGTGANVLTF,TGCGCCAGCAGCCAAGATAGAGGGACCGGGGCCAACGTCCTGACTTTC
TRBJ2-7,11,TRBV19,-,-,CASSRAGEQYF,TGTGCCAGTAGTAGAGCGGGCGAGCAGTACTTC
TRBJ1-4,13,TRBV29-1,-,TRBD1,CSVGGQGNEKLFF,TGCAGCGTTGGGGGACAGGGGAATGAAAAACTGTTTTTT
TRBJ2-7,16,TRBV5-1,few,TRBD1,CASSLLGQVLAYEQYF,TGCGCCAGCAGCTTGCTAGGACAGGTCCTCGCCTACGAGCAGTACTTC